A single sample is the source of the 29 T cell receptor beta chains below, sequenced in a study of control samples from healthy donors and cancer patients. Generated by immunoSEQ multiplex PCR, the TCRdb table keeps only in-frame clones and is missing some. The sample lists about 130,000 clones; 75% to 95% were seen once. Sequencing input: blood. The receptors derive from a man aged 35 to 55 in good health.

CDR3 residues: CATMDRGLLGDTQYF. In DNA, the CDR3 is TGTGCCACGATGGACAGGGGCCTCCTGGGAGATACGCAGTATTTT. This chain connects TRBV19 to TRBJ2-3; 9 bases fit TRBD1. After removal of 10 bases from V and 5 bases from J, the junction contained 13 bases not matched to a gene. This CDR3 spans 15 amino acids. Per germline, CDR1 LNHDA and CDR2 SQIVND (reference sequence).

This clone was seen only once. This sequence joins TRBV15 and TRBJ2-1, with D possibly being TRBD1 or TRBD2 (6 bases each). Germline CDR1 is LNHNV and CDR2 is YYDKDF (reference sequence). The V and J ends lost 0 bases and 5 bases respectively, with 14 bases between them. This CDR3 has 16 amino acids. The CDR3 nucleotides read TGTGCCACCAGCAGAGAACGGGGGCGTTTGGACAATGAGCAGTTCTTC. Protein: CATSRERGRLDNEQFF.

The V call is TRBV5-4, the J call TRBJ2-7; D not resolved. This CDR3 is built from 13 residues. CDR1 SGHNT and CDR2 YYREEE come from the germline V gene (reference sequence). Trimming removed 2 bases from V and 2 bases from J, with 8 bases in between. CDR3 sequence reads: CASSLDTTYEQYF. Written as DNA, the CDR3 is TGTGCCAGCAGCTTAGACACAACCTACGAGCAGTACTTC. Together with reference TRBV5-4 and TRBJ2-7, the CDR3 gives the full variable domain: ETGVTQSPTHLIKTRGQQVTLRCSSQSGHNTVSWYQQALGQGPQFIFQYYREEENGRGNFPPRFSGLQFPNYSSELNVNALELDDSALYLCASSLDTTYEQYFGPGTRLTVT.

V is TRBV5-1 and J is TRBJ2-5; D ambiguous. In germline, CDR1 is SGHRS, CDR2 YFSETQ. The CDR3 length is 11 residues. The V end lost 4 bases, the J end lost 1 base, and 2 bases lay between the germline ends. DNA for the CDR3: TGCGCCAGCAGCGCCCAAGAGACCCAGTACTTC. Protein sequence: CASSAQETQYF.

The sample holds a few counts of this clone. The genes are TRBV6-1 and TRBJ1-1, with no clear D. This CDR3 has 16 amino acids. Trimming stripped 2 bases from V and 7 bases from J, with 20 bases between. Germline V gene data show CDR1 as MNHNS and CDR2 as SASEGT. Here the CDR3 DNA reads TGTGCCAGCAGTGAAACCATTGAAATGTTAAGAGGTGAAGCTTTCTTT. This gives the protein CASSETIEMLRGEAFF.

The chain uses TRBV4-1 and TRBJ2-2; D remains unclear. The ends were cut back, 6 bases at V and 5 bases at J, with 22 bases in the middle. CDR1 and CDR2 from the germline V gene are MGHRA and YSYEKL. This CDR3 is 17 amino acids long. This chain's CDR3 is CASRPTSQSLGTGELFF. DNA of the CDR3: TGCGCCAGCAGACCTACCTCACAGTCCCTAGGGACCGGGGAGCTGTTTTTT.

The rearrangement joins TRBV28 to TRBJ1-5; no firm D call. This CDR3 region has 12 residues. Between the trimmed V and J ends, which lost 1 base and 7 bases, there was a span of 5 bases. Germline values: CDR1 MDHEN, CDR2 SYDVKM. For the CDR3, the DNA is TGTGCCAGCAGTTTATTTGGACAGCCCCAGCATTTT. It is translated as CASSLFGQPQHF.

The chain combines TRBV5-1 with TRBJ2-3, with 8 positions matching TRBD2. In germline, CDR1 is SGHRS, CDR2 YFSETQ. After removal of 3 bases from V and 2 bases from J, the junction contained 8 bases not matched to a gene. This CDR3 contains 16 residues. The CDR3 loop is CASSSITSGSTDTQYF. The CDR3 DNA is TGCGCCAGCAGCTCCATTACTAGCGGATCCACAGATACGCAGTATTTT.

This clone has a count of ten or more. The chain links TRBV12-5 to TRBJ1-4; no reliable D call. Germline V CDR1 and CDR2: LGHNT, FRNRAP. Trimming removed 2 bases at V and 7 bases at J, with 5 bases between. The CDR3 is 12 residues long. The CDR3 is CASGLRAEKLFF. CDR3 DNA sequence: TGTGCTAGTGGTTTGAGGGCTGAAAAACTGTTTTTT.

This clone was picked up a small number of times. The rearrangement links TRBV30 to TRBJ1-3; D gene ambiguous. The CDR3 is made up of 13 amino acids. From germline, CDR1 is GTSNPN and CDR2 SVGIG (reference sequence). The V gene lost 5 bases and the J gene lost 0 bases, with 8 bases spanning the gap. CDR3: CAWHSFSGNTIYF. The DNA for the CDR3 is TGTGCCTGGCACTCATTCTCTGGAAACACCATATATTTT.

This chain joins TRBV6-4 and TRBJ1-1; unclear D gene. Between the trimmed V and J ends, which lost 5 bases and 1 base, there was a span of 8 bases. This CDR3 contains 13 residues. Germline loops: CDR1 MRHNA, CDR2 SNTAGT. CDR3 sequence (DNA): TGTGCCAGCAGTCTCACAGAGAACACTGAAGCTTTCTTT. As protein: CASSLTENTEAFF.

V usage is TRBV4-2 and J usage is TRBJ2-1; D may be TRBD2 (6 bases). CDR1 and CDR2 (germline): LGHNA, YNFKEQ. The CDR3 contains 15 residues. V was clipped by 0 bases and J by 7 bases, with 13 bases between them. The CDR3 DNA follows: TGTGCCAGCAGCCAAGAAGTATTAGCGGTAAATGAGCAGTTCTTC. Amino acids: CASSQEVLAVNEQFF.

The chain recombines TRBV14 with TRBJ1-2; D gene unclear. Between the trimmed V and J ends, which lost 2 bases and 5 bases, there was a span of 12 bases. Germline lookup yields CDR1 SGHDN and CDR2 FVKESK. This CDR3 is built from 14 residues. The CDR3 bases are TGTGCCAGCAGCCAAATAAGACTTTTTTATGGCTACACCTTC. Protein sequence: CASSQIRLFYGYTF.

The chain is built from TRBV5-1 and TRBJ1-1, with no clear D. This CDR3 is built from 13 residues. Trimming cost V 4 bases and J 1 base, with 8 bases left between them. Germline V CDR1 and CDR2: SGHRS, YFSETQ. CDR3 in DNA: TGCGCCAGCAGCCCGACACGGAACACTGAAGCTTTCTTT. As protein: CASSPTRNTEAFF.

The J gene is TRBJ2-2, the V gene TRBV2, with a possible D match to TRBD1 (5 bases). Germline V gives CDR1 SNHLY, CDR2 FYNNEI. This CDR3 spans 15 amino acids. V dropped 4 bases and J dropped 2 bases, with 11 bases sitting between them. CDR3 protein: CASSGGATNTGELFF. CDR3 coding DNA: TGTGCCAGCAGTGGTGGGGCGACCAACACCGGGGAGCTGTTTTTT.

This CDR3 reads CASSVGVGETQYF. The CDR3 coding sequence is TGTGCCAGCAGCGTAGGGGTGGGAGAGACCCAGTACTTC. This chain links TRBV9 with TRBJ2-5; D remains ambiguous. Germline CDR1 and CDR2: SGDLS and YYNGEE. This CDR3 spans 13 amino acids. V was pared by 0 bases and J by 4 bases, with 7 bases between. Filled out from reference TRBV9 and TRBJ2-5, the complete variable domain reads DSGVTQTPKHLITATGQRVTLRCSPRSGDLSVYWYQQSLDQGLQFLIQYYNGEERAKGNILERFSAQQFPDLHSELNLSSLELGDSALYFCASSVGVGETQYFGPGTRLLVL.

The genes are TRBV5-6 and TRBJ2-7; TRBD1 aligns across 10 bases. This CDR3 spans 15 amino acids. CDR1 and CDR2 (germline): SGHDT, YYEEEE. J was trimmed by 6 bases and V by 0 bases; bases with no gene match: 6. The CDR3 is CASSLVGTGATEQYF. CDR3 nucleotides: TGTGCCAGCAGCTTGGTTGGGACAGGGGCTACCGAGCAGTACTTC.

The chain joins TRBV2 to TRBJ2-1, with 11 bases aligning to TRBD2. The CDR3 loop spans 17 amino acids. Trimming cost V 5 bases and J 8 bases; bases outside gene matches: 14. Germline CDR1 is SNHLY and CDR2 is FYNNEI. DNA for the CDR3: TGTGCCAGCAGTCGAAAAATCCTAGCGGGGGGCCATCATGAGCAGTTCTTC. It codes for CASSRKILAGGHHEQFF. Together with reference TRBV2 and TRBJ2-1, the CDR3 gives the full variable domain: EPEVTQTPSHQVTQMGQEVILRCVPISNHLYFYWYRQILGQKVEFLVSFYNNEISEKSEIFDDQFSVERPDGSNFTLKIRSTKLEDSAMYFCASSRKILAGGHHEQFFGPGTRLTVL.

V is TRBV6-1 and J is TRBJ1-2; TRBD1 matches 7 bases. The germline V gene has CDR1 MNHNS and CDR2 SASEGT. V gave up 3 bases and J gave up 7 bases; unmatched junction bases: 8. This CDR3 is built from 14 residues. CDR3 DNA sequence: TGTGCCAGCAGTGATAACAGGGGATTGGGTGGCTACACCTTC. Translated: CASSDNRGLGGYTF.

This clone was observed once. CDR3 nucleotide sequence: TGTGCCAGCATAGATGACAGGCAGGTGCAAGCTTTCTTT. It codes for CASIDDRQVQAFF. The chain is built from TRBV25-1 and TRBJ1-1, with D maybe TRBD1 (6 bases). CDR1 is MGHDK and CDR2 is SYGVNS in the germline V gene. With 7 bases removed from V and 9 bases from J, the gap between germline ends came to 18 bases. CDR3 length equals 13 residues. The whole variable domain, remainder taken from reference TRBV25-1 and TRBJ1-1, is EADIYQTPRYLVIGTGKKITLECSQTMGHDKMYWYQQDPGMELHLIHYSYGVNSTEKGDLSSESTVSRIRTEHFPLTLESARPSHTSQYLCASIDDRQVQAFFGQGTRLTVV.

This clone occurred a few times. This chain joins TRBV2 and TRBJ2-7, with D hard to call. From germline, CDR1 is SNHLY and CDR2 FYNNEI. With 6 bases removed from V and 3 bases from J, the gap between germline ends came to 9 bases. The CDR3 loop spans 12 amino acids. For the CDR3, the DNA is TGTGCCAGCAGGGTAGACGGCTACGAGCAGTACTTC. This encodes CASRVDGYEQYF.

The chain combines TRBV19 with TRBJ2-3; TRBD2 matches 8 bases. The junction had 8 bases not matched to a gene; V was cut back by 1 base and J by 2 bases. The germline V gene encodes CDR1 LNHDA and CDR2 SQIVND (reference sequence). CDR3 size: 17 residues. Written as DNA, the CDR3 is TGTGCCAGTAGTATAGTGCCCGGGGGGGGAACCACAGATACGCAGTATTTT. Protein product: CASSIVPGGGTTDTQYF.

The chain has TRBV3-1 (or the pseudogene TRBV3-2) and TRBJ2-1, with D tentatively TRBD1 or TRBD2 (5 bases each). Germline assignment: CDR1 LGHDT and CDR2 YNNKEL (reference sequence). The CDR3 length is 17 residues. The V gene lost 5 bases and the J gene lost 8 bases, with 25 bases spanning the gap. As DNA, the CDR3 is TGTGCCAGCAGCGGAGGCGACCGGGACCGCCACGTCTATGAGCAGTTCTTC. Encoded protein: CASSGGDRDRHVYEQFF.

This clone was seen a few times. V gene TRBV2 combines with J gene TRBJ2-7; 10 bases map to TRBD1. The ends lost 4 bases at V and 5 bases at J; junction bases unmatched: 2. Germline CDR1 and CDR2: SNHLY and FYNNEI. This CDR3 is 13 amino acids long. DNA of the CDR3: TGTGCCAGCAGTGTGACAGGGGGCAACGAGCAGTACTTC. Translation: CASSVTGGNEQYF. Variable domain in full (rest from reference TRBV2 and TRBJ2-7): EPEVTQTPSHQVTQMGQEVILRCVPISNHLYFYWYRQILGQKVEFLVSFYNNEISEKSEIFDDQFSVERPDGSNFTLKIRSTKLEDSAMYFCASSVTGGNEQYFGPGTRLTVT.

The chain couples TRBV28 to TRBJ1-5; D ambiguous. From germline, CDR1 is MDHEN and CDR2 SYDVKM. The V end was cut by 1 base, the J end by 5 bases, with 21 bases between. This CDR3 has 18 residues. CDR3 DNA: TGTGCCAGCAGTTTATCGCCTGGGTTAGGTTCATTAGATCAGCCCCAGCATTTT. It encodes CASSLSPGLGSLDQPQHF.

V and J are TRBV24-1 and TRBJ1-3, with D tentatively TRBD1 (5 bases). The CDR3 covers 17 residues. Germline values: CDR1 KGHDR, CDR2 SFDVKD. Between the trimmed V and J ends, which lost 0 bases and 8 bases, there was a span of 19 bases. The CDR3 loop is CATSDLRGHLIGYTIYF. CDR3 coding DNA: TGTGCCACCAGTGATTTGCGGGGCCACCTCATCGGGTACACCATATATTTT.

J is TRBJ2-5 and V is TRBV3-1 (or the pseudogene TRBV3-2), with 13 bases aligning to TRBD2. V dropped 4 bases and J dropped 2; count of bases not matched to a gene: 13. This CDR3 has 19 amino acids. CDR1 and CDR2 from the germline V gene are LGHDT and YNNKEL (reference sequence). The CDR3 DNA reads TGTGCCAGCAGCCCCATTCGGACTAGCGGGGGAGGAAAACAAGAGACCCAGTACTTC. Its translation: CASSPIRTSGGGKQETQYF.

The V call is TRBV6-5, the J call TRBJ1-1; TRBD1 matches at 12 bases. V lost 4 bases to trimming and J lost 4 bases; unmatched junction nucleotides: 4. This CDR3 contains 15 residues. Germline V CDR1 and CDR2: MNHEY, SVGAGI. The CDR3 nucleotides read TGTGCCAGCAGTTCCGGGACAGGGGGCTTCACTGAAGCTTTCTTT. The encoded protein is CASSSGTGGFTEAFF.

This clone was observed a handful of times. J is TRBJ1-5 and V is TRBV27, with D maybe TRBD1 (6 bases). The CDR3 extends over 14 amino acids. Trimming shortened V by 3 bases and J by 8 bases, and 14 bases separated the two germline ends. Germline assignment: CDR1 MNHEY and CDR2 SMNVEV (reference sequence). The CDR3 DNA follows: TGTGCCAGCAGTTTTAGGGCAGGGGTAGAGCCCCAGCATTTT. It is translated as CASSFRAGVEPQHF.